Listed below are T cell receptor beta chains from one sample, sequenced in a study of cytomegalovirus exposure and HLA in healthy donors. TCRdb keeps only in-frame clones here, not all; method: immunoSEQ multiplex PCR. Here the sample spans approximately 100,000 clones, 78% being singletons. The material sequenced was PBMCs. These receptors were taken from a woman in her thirties or forties in good health and CMV-seropositive. Each CDR3 is given with its conserved first and last residue. A D gene is named only where the DNA matches it firmly. Size tells how often a clone was seen (once, few, many) or the class of an expanded clone, and some rows leave it out.

-	TRBJ1-2	-	TRBV5-1	CAPQGGSYGYTF	TGCGCCCCCCAGGGAGGATCCTATGGCTACACCTTC
TRBD1	TRBJ2-5	-	TRBV7-2	CASSRNRGTQYF	TGTGCCAGCAGCCGAAACAGGGGGACCCAGTACTTC
TRBD2	TRBJ2-1	-	TRBV6-5	CASSYSSTSGYNEQFF	TGTGCCAGCAGTTACTCGAGCACTAGCGGATACAATGAGCAGTTCTTC
-	TRBJ1-1	-	TRBV29-1	CSVAPTGLMNTEAFF	TGCAGCGTTGCCCCGACAGGCCTCATGAACACTGAAGCTTTCTTT
TRBD1	TRBJ2-7	once	TRBV4-1	CASSQAWTGGFSEQYF	TGCGCCAGCAGCCAAGCCTGGACAGGGGGCTTTTCCGAGCAGTACTTC
-	TRBJ2-7	once	TRBV18	CASSLVEGRAYEQYF	TGTGCCAGCTCATTAGTGGAGGGCAGGGCCTACGAGCAGTACTTC
-	TRBJ2-2	-	TRBV27	CASSPGGSSGELFF	TGTGCCAGCAGTCCCGGGGGTTCCTCCGGGGAGCTGTTTTTT
TRBD2	TRBJ2-7	-	TRBV5-6	CASSGDSGRYRQYF	TGTGCCAGCAGCGGGGATAGCGGGAGGTATAGGCAGTACTTC
-	TRBJ1-2	-	TRBV29-1	CSVGDSWGYTF	TGCAGCGTGGGGGACTCTTGGGGCTACACCTTC
-	TRBJ1-1	few	TRBV7-9	CASSLTGGTEAFF	TGTGCCAGCAGCTTAACGGGAGGGACTGAAGCTTTCTTT
-	TRBJ1-4	few	TRBV6-1	CASSGGDVGNEKLFF	TGTGCCAGCAGTGGGGGAGATGTGGGGAATGAAAAACTGTTTTTT
TRBD2	TRBJ2-7	-	TRBV5-4	CASSFYYSGRGDEQYF	TGTGCCAGCAGCTTCTACTATAGCGGGAGGGGTGACGAGCAGTACTTC
TRBD1	TRBJ2-1	few	TRBV6-4	CASSAGTGADEQFF	TGTGCCAGCAGTGCTGGGACAGGGGCGGATGAGCAGTTCTTC
TRBD2	TRBJ2-1	-	TRBV19	CASRTGGLAGGTYNEQFF	TGTGCCAGCCGCACTGGGGGACTAGCGGGGGGGACCTACAATGAGCAGTTCTTC
TRBD1	TRBJ2-5	-	TRBV6-1	CASSEQGESETQYF	TGTGCCAGCAGCGAACAGGGGGAGTCCGAGACCCAGTACTTC
-	TRBJ2-7	-	TRBV18	CASSPIGLPFTYEQYF	TGTGCCAGCTCACCGATCGGACTACCCTTTACCTACGAGCAGTACTTC
TRBD2	TRBJ2-3	-	TRBV6-1	CASSEGLAGGIDTQYF	TGTGCCAGCAGTGAAGGACTAGCGGGAGGGATAGATACGCAGTATTTT
-	TRBJ2-3	few	TRBV5-4	CASSLLYTDTQYF	TGTGCCAGCAGCTTGCTGTATACAGATACGCAGTATTTT
TRBD2	TRBJ2-1	-	TRBV7-2	CASSSQGLAGSEQFF	TGTGCCAGCAGCTCCCAAGGACTAGCGGGATCCGAGCAGTTCTTC
TRBD2	TRBJ2-2	-	TRBV4-2	CASSHERLAGGTGELFF	TGTGCCAGCAGCCACGAAAGACTAGCGGGAGGGACCGGGGAGCTGTTTTTT
-	TRBJ2-1	-	TRBV5-1	CASSTLGLSDNEQFF	TGCGCCAGCAGCACTCTAGGTTTGAGCGACAATGAGCAGTTCTTC
TRBD2	TRBJ2-4	-	TRBV9	CASSPQGTSVSHIQYF	TGTGCCAGCAGCCCCCAGGGGACTAGCGTAAGTCACATTCAGTACTTC
-	TRBJ2-2	-	TRBV7-9	CASSFLDGRKAGELFF	TGTGCCAGCAGCTTCCTGGATGGGAGGAAGGCCGGGGAGCTGTTTTTT
TRBD1	TRBJ1-1	-	TRBV9	CASSPTGGNTEAFF	TGTGCCAGCAGCCCGACAGGGGGGAACACTGAAGCTTTCTTT